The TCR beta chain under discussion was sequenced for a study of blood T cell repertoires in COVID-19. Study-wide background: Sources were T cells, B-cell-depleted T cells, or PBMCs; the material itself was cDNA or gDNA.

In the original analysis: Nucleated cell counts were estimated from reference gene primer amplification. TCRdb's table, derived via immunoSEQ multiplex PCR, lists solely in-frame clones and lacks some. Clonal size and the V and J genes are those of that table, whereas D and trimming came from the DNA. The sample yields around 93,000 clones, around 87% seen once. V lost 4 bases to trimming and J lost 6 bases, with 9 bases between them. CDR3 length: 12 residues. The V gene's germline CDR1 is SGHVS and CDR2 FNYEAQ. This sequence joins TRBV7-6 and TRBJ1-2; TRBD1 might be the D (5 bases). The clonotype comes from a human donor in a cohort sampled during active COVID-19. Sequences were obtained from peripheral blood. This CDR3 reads CASSSGGDGYTF. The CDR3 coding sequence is TGTGCCAGCAGCTCGGGGGGTGATGGCTACACCTTC.